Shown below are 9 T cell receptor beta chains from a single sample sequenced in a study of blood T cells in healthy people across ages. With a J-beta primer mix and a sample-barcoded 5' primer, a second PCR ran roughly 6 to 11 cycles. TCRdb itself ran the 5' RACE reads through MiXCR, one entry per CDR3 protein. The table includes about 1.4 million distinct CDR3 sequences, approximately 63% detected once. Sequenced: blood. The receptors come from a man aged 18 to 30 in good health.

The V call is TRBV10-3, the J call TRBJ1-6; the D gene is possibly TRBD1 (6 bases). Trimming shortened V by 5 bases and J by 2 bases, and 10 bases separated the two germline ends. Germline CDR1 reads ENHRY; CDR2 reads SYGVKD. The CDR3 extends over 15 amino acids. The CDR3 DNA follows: TGTGCCATCAGTAGGGGGGAACCCTATAATTCACCCCTCCACTTT. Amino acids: CAISRGEPYNSPLHF.

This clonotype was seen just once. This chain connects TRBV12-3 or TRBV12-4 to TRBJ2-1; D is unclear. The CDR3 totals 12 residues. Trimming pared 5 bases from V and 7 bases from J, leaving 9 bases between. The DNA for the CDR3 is TGTGCCAGCAGTGACAACGGGAATGAGCAGTTCTTC. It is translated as CASSDNGNEQFF.

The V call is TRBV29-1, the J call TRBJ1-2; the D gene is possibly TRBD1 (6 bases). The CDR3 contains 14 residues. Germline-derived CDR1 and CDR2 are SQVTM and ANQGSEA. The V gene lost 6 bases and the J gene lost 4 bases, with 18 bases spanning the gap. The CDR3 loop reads CSVGGNRAGYGYTF. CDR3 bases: TGCAGCGTGGGGGGAAACAGGGCGGGCTATGGCTACACCTTC.

Here the CDR3 DNA reads TGTGCCAGCAAACCGGCCACAGATACGCAGTATTTT. This gives the protein CASKPATDTQYF. The genes are TRBV6-5 and TRBJ2-3; D not certain. Germline CDR1 reads MNHEY; CDR2 reads SVGAGI. CDR3 length equals 12 residues. V lost 7 bases and J lost 2, with 7 bases in between.

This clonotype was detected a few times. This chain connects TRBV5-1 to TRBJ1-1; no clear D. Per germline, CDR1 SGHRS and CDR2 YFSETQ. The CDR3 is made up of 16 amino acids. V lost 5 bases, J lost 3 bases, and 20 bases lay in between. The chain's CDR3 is CASRVQWGSVDTEAFF. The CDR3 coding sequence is TGCGCCAGCAGGGTCCAATGGGGTTCTGTGGACACTGAAGCTTTCTTT.

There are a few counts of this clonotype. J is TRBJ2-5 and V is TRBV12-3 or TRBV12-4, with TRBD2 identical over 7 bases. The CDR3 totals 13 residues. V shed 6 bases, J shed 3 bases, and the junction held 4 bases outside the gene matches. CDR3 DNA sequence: TGTGCCAGCAGGGGGGGGGACGAAGAGACCCAGTACTTC. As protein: CASRGGDEETQYF.

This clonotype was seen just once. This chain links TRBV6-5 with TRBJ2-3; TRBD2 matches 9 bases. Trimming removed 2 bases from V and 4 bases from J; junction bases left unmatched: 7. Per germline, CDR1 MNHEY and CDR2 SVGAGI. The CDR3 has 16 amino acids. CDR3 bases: TGTGCCAGCAGTTACCGGGCTAGCGGGGACCCAGATACGCAGTATTTT. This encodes CASSYRASGDPDTQYF.

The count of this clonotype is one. The CDR3 region is CASSSRYRGRSGYTF. CDR3 coding DNA: TGTGCCAGCAGCTCCCGGTATAGGGGGCGTAGTGGCTACACCTTC. The J gene is TRBJ1-2, the V gene TRBV7-8, with 7 nucleotides matching TRBD1. Looked up from germline, CDR1 is SGHVS and CDR2 is FQNEAQ. This CDR3 is built from 15 residues. J lost 7 bases, V lost 4 bases, and 12 bases had no gene match.

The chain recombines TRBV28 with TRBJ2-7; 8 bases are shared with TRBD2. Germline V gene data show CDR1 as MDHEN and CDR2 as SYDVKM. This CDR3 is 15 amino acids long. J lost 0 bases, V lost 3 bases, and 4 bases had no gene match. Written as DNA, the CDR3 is TGTGCCAGCAGTTTGATGGGGACTAGCTCCTACGAGCAGTACTTC. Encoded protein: CASSLMGTSSYEQYF.